These T cell receptor beta chains were read from a single sample in a study of cytomegalovirus exposure and HLA in healthy donors. The table came from immunoSEQ multiplex PCR; TCRdb's copy has only in-frame clones and leaves some out. This table holds about 150,000 clones, 70% to 85% found once. Sequencing was performed on PBMCs. The source of these receptors is a man younger than 45 in good health and CMV-seronegative. The CDR3 runs from the conserved cysteine through the conserved F or W. A D gene is named only where the DNA matches it firmly. Clone size is stated in some rows and not others, as once, few, many or a class when expanded.

TRBJ2-1	TRBD2	.	TRBV30	CAWSSGGGYVEQFF	TGTGCCTGGAGTAGCGGGGGGGGCTACGTTGAGCAGTTCTTC
TRBJ2-3	TRBD1	.	TRBV6-6	CASSRQGSTDTQYF	TGTGCCAGCAGTCGACAGGGTAGCACAGATACGCAGTATTTT
TRBJ2-7	TRBD2	.	TRBV6-1	CASSEGGGFVNEQYF	TGTGCCAGCAGTGAAGGCGGGGGGTTTGTTAACGAGCAGTACTTC
TRBJ1-2	.	.	TRBV5-6	CASSPGQNYGYTF	TGTGCCAGCAGCCCCGGACAAAACTATGGCTACACCTTC
TRBJ2-5	TRBD2	.	TRBV29-1	CSAGLAGGGETQYF	TGCAGCGCAGGACTAGCGGGGGGTGGTGAGACCCAGTACTTC
TRBJ1-1	TRBD1	once	TRBV2	CASSPTDRGRPGEAFF	TGTGCCAGCAGTCCTACCGACAGGGGACGCCCCGGTGAAGCTTTCTTT
TRBJ2-5	.	.	TRBV7-9	CASSLGLIQETQYF	TGTGCCAGCAGCTTAGGCCTAATACAAGAGACCCAGTACTTC
TRBJ2-7	.	.	TRBV19	CASSQTGLSSYEQYF	TGTGCCAGTAGCCAAACGGGGTTGTCCAGCTACGAGCAGTACTTC
TRBJ1-1	.	.	TRBV6-5	CASSLGETEAFF	TGTGCCAGCAGTCTCGGAGAAACTGAAGCTTTCTTT
TRBJ1-4	.	.	TRBV15	CATSRNPEGVLEEKLFF	TGTGCCACCAGCAGGAACCCTGAGGGGGTATTAGAAGAAAAACTGTTTTTT
TRBJ1-1	.	few	TRBV6-5	CASSYSAGYDTEAFF	TGTGCCAGCAGTTACAGTGCAGGGTACGACACTGAAGCTTTCTTT
TRBJ1-1	TRBD1	.	TRBV6-5	CASSYSTGGSEAFF	TGTGCCAGCAGTTACTCAACAGGGGGTAGTGAAGCTTTCTTT
TRBJ2-1	TRBD2	.	TRBV19	CASSAGLAGNEQFF	TGTGCCAGTAGTGCGGGACTAGCGGGCAATGAGCAGTTCTTC
TRBJ2-1	TRBD2	.	TRBV2	CASSLAGGHYNEQFF	TGTGCCAGCAGTCTAGCGGGGGGCCACTACAATGAGCAGTTCTTC
TRBJ2-5	.	.	TRBV7-2	CASSLERAPQETQYF	TGTGCCAGCAGCTTAGAGCGGGCCCCCCAAGAGACCCAGTACTTC
TRBJ2-2	TRBD1	.	TRBV7-9	CASSSRQGVTGELFF	TGTGCCAGCAGCAGTCGACAGGGAGTCACCGGGGAGCTGTTTTTT
TRBJ2-5	TRBD1	.	TRBV19	CASSIGGQGGETQYF	TGTGCCAGTAGTATCGGCGGACAGGGAGGCGAGACCCAGTACTTC
TRBJ2-2	TRBD1	.	TRBV6-1	CASRRTGGSTGELFF	TGTGCCAGCAGACGCACAGGGGGTAGCACCGGGGAGCTGTTTTTT
TRBJ2-7	TRBD2	.	TRBV5-1	CASSSEGERGGYEQYF	TGCGCCAGCAGCTCGGAAGGGGAGCGGGGGGGCTACGAGCAGTACTTC
TRBJ1-2	.	.	TRBV19	CASSIIGGGSKGYTF	TGTGCCAGTAGTATAATAGGGGGGGGCTCCAAAGGCTACACCTTC
TRBJ2-1	.	.	TRBV6-5	CASSSQGPGSYNEQFF	TGTGCCAGCAGTTCCCAGGGTCCGGGCTCCTACAATGAGCAGTTCTTC
TRBJ2-2	TRBD1	.	TRBV19	CASSQTGGSTGELFF	TGTGCCAGTAGTCAGACAGGGGGAAGCACCGGGGAGCTGTTTTTT
TRBJ2-3	.	few	TRBV29-1	CSVEDVGQGTDTQYF	TGCAGCGTTGAAGATGTGGGGCAGGGTACAGATACGCAGTATTTT
TRBJ2-3	TRBD2	.	TRBV19	CASSDGLAGSTDTQYF	TGTGCCAGTAGCGATGGACTAGCGGGCAGCACAGATACGCAGTATTTT
TRBJ1-1	TRBD1	few	TRBV6-5	CASSFNQGQVLFEAFF	TGTGCCAGCAGTTTTAATCAGGGACAGGTATTGTTTGAAGCTTTCTTT
TRBJ1-4	TRBD1	few	TRBV7-9	CASSMDRGGTNEKLFF	TGTGCCAGCAGCATGGACAGGGGAGGTACTAATGAAAAACTGTTTTTT
TRBJ2-2	TRBD2	.	TRBV19	CASSTTSGEGELFF	TGTGCCAGTAGTACTACTAGCGGGGAAGGGGAGCTGTTTTTT
TRBJ1-5	.	.	TRBV6-1	CASTKHGTPEPQHF	TGTGCCAGCACCAAGCACGGGACACCCGAGCCCCAGCATTTT
TRBJ2-7	.	.	TRBV29-1	CSVEGGGRSEQYF	TGCAGCGTTGAAGGCGGTGGTCGATCCGAGCAGTACTTC
TRBJ2-7	.	.	TRBV4-3	CASSQNRNYEQYF	TGCGCCAGCAGCCAAAACAGAAACTACGAGCAGTACTTC
TRBJ2-3	TRBD2	.	TRBV11-3	CASSLGAGGPTDTQYF	TGTGCCAGCAGCTTAGGCGCGGGGGGGCCGACAGATACGCAGTATTTT
TRBJ1-1	.	few	TRBV5-1	CASKLQNTEAFF	TGCGCCAGCAAGTTACAGAACACTGAAGCTTTCTTT
TRBJ2-2	.	.	TRBV7-9	CASSQRYAGELFF	TGTGCCAGCAGCCAACGGTACGCCGGGGAGCTGTTTTTT
TRBJ1-4	.	.	TRBV4-2	CASSQEGGVDEKLFF	TGTGCCAGCAGCCAAGAGGGGGGGGTAGATGAAAAACTGTTTTTT
TRBJ1-1	.	few	TRBV6-1	CASSETFRGTEAFF	TGTGCCAGCAGTGAGACCTTCAGGGGAACTGAAGCTTTCTTT
TRBJ2-3	.	.	TRBV2	CASRLQGQVGADTQYF	TGTGCCAGCAGGTTACAGGGTCAAGTTGGGGCAGATACGCAGTATTTT
TRBJ2-5	TRBD2	.	TRBV5-1	CASSLATSGGAAETQYF	TGCGCCAGCAGCTTGGCCACTAGCGGGGGGGCAGCTGAGACCCAGTACTTC
TRBJ1-3	TRBD1	.	TRBV5-1	CASSFGQASSTIYF	TGCGCCAGCAGCTTCGGACAGGCGTCGAGCACCATATATTTT
TRBJ2-3	.	.	TRBV6-6	CASLGGVRDTQYF	TGTGCCAGCTTAGGCGGGGTGAGAGATACGCAGTATTTT
TRBJ2-1	TRBD1	few	TRBV7-2	CASSFGQVSWNEQFF	TGTGCCAGCAGCTTCGGACAGGTGTCCTGGAATGAGCAGTTCTTC
TRBJ2-2	TRBD1	.	TRBV4-1	CASRELTGGGELFF	TGCGCCAGCAGGGAATTAACAGGGGGCGGGGAGCTGTTTTTT
TRBJ1-5	TRBD1	.	TRBV7-2	CASSFGTGGGQPQHF	TGTGCCAGCAGCTTCGGGACAGGGGGCGGTCAGCCCCAGCATTTT
TRBJ2-1	.	few	TRBV9	CASSAAGSAGYNEQFF	TGTGCCAGCAGCGCCGCGGGCTCAGCGGGCTACAATGAGCAGTTCTTC
TRBJ1-2	.	.	TRBV25-1	CASSVRVYGYPF	TGTGCCAGCAGTGTCAGGGTTTATGGCTACCCCTTC
TRBJ2-3	TRBD1	.	TRBV2	CASRGGQGARTQYF	TGTGCCAGCAGAGGGGGACAGGGGGCGCGAACGCAGTATTTT
TRBJ1-5	.	.	TRBV2	CASSEVTVQPQHF	TGTGCCAGCAGTGAAGTAACAGTTCAGCCCCAGCATTTT
TRBJ2-5	.	.	TRBV5-1	CASSPGTGGGLQETQYF	TGCGCCAGCAGCCCAGGGACCGGGGGTGGGCTTCAAGAGACCCAGTACTTC
TRBJ2-7	.	.	TRBV30	CAWSVDQATYEQYF	TGTGCCTGGAGTGTCGACCAGGCGACCTACGAGCAGTACTTC
TRBJ1-5	TRBD1	.	TRBV4-2	CASSQDGTGDQPQHF	TGTGCCAGCAGCCAAGATGGGACAGGGGATCAGCCCCAGCATTTT
TRBJ1-2	.	.	TRBV7-9	CASSLSSTPHYGYTF	TGTGCCAGCAGCTTATCCTCGACACCACACTATGGCTACACCTTC
TRBJ1-1	TRBD1	.	TRBV29-1	CSVATGQGEAFF	TGCAGCGTTGCAACCGGACAGGGTGAAGCTTTCTTT
TRBJ2-2	.	.	TRBV6-4	CASNQQAGTGELFF	TGTGCCAGCAATCAACAGGCGGGGACCGGGGAGCTGTTTTTT
TRBJ2-2	TRBD1	.	TRBV2	CASSRDRGYTGELFF	TGTGCCAGCAGCCGGGACAGGGGGTACACCGGGGAGCTGTTTTTT
TRBJ2-7	TRBD2	.	TRBV5-6	CASSFTTSGAYEQYF	TGTGCCAGCAGCTTTACAACTAGCGGGGCCTACGAGCAGTACTTC